This passage covers 24 T cell receptor beta chains from one sample sequenced in a study of a mutant IDH1 vaccine in newly diagnosed glioma. Repertoires were generated with immunoSEQ multiplex PCR, while TCRdb's copy carries only in-frame clones and drops some. This sample has approximately 61,000 clones, with under 90% found just once. Their target antigens are unknown. Indicated time point: week 11, during vaccination. Mutant IDH1 20-mer peptide, at 300 ug, made up each vaccine dose, with topical imiquimod. Specimen: PBMCs, collected from a glioma patient whose treatment included an IDH1 peptide vaccine. Receptors originate from a man aged 50 to 59 with glioma.

The chain uses TRBV4-1 and TRBJ2-7; D unclear. Trimming cost V 0 bases and J 5 bases, with 5 bases left between them. The CDR3 runs to 12 residues. Germline V gene lookup returns CDR1 MGHRA and CDR2 YSYEKL. CDR3 region: CASSQDGDEQYF. CDR3 nucleotide sequence: TGCGCCAGCAGCCAAGATGGCGACGAGCAGTACTTC.

This rearrangement joins TRBV19 to TRBJ1-5; D not certain. CDR1 LNHDA and CDR2 SQIVND come from the germline V gene (reference sequence). Trimming took 8 bases from V and 4 from J, leaving 6 bases between them. The CDR3 has 11 residues. Here the CDR3 reads CASGKNQPQHF. In nucleotides, the CDR3 is TGTGCCAGTGGAAAGAATCAGCCCCAGCATTTT. The full variable domain, with the rest looked up from reference TRBV19 and TRBJ1-5, is DGGITQSPKYLFRKEGQNVTLSCEQNLNHDAMYWYRQDPGQGLRLIYYSQIVNDFQKGDIAEGYSVSREKKESFPLTVTSAQKNPTAFYLCASGKNQPQHFGDGTRLSIL.

This clone was counted once. The genes are TRBV9 and TRBJ2-7, with D perhaps matching TRBD1 or TRBD2 (5 bases each). The germline V gene has CDR1 SGDLS and CDR2 YYNGEE. The CDR3 runs 13 residues. Trimming took off 3 bases at V and 2 bases at J, with 9 bases between the two ends. The CDR3: CASSAGTPYEQYF. In DNA, the CDR3 is TGTGCCAGCAGCGCCGGGACCCCCTACGAGCAGTACTTC.

The V gene is TRBV29-1, the J gene TRBJ2-7; unclear D gene. Germline loops: CDR1 SQVTM, CDR2 ANQGSEA. The V gene lost 0 bases and the J gene lost 2 bases, with 11 bases spanning the gap. The CDR3 has 14 residues. The CDR3 loop reads CSVEDGTNTYEQYF. In DNA, the CDR3 is TGCAGCGTTGAAGATGGCACCAATACCTACGAGCAGTACTTC.

The rearrangement uses TRBV9 and TRBJ2-7, with TRBD2 matching over 9 bases. The CDR3 loop spans 16 amino acids. V shed 3 bases, J shed 2 bases, and the junction held 9 bases outside the gene matches. Germline V gives CDR1 SGDLS, CDR2 YYNGEE. The CDR3 loop reads CASSAKGAGGPYEQYF. Here the CDR3 DNA reads TGTGCCAGCAGCGCAAAGGGAGCGGGGGGCCCCTACGAGCAGTACTTC.

The rearrangement uses TRBV2 and TRBJ2-5, with 10 bases matching TRBD1. This CDR3 spans 12 amino acids. Germline lookup yields CDR1 SNHLY and CDR2 FYNNEI. The CDR3 DNA reads TGTGCTCCCGGGACAGGGGTAGAGACCCAGTACTTC. It encodes CAPGTGVETQYF.

This clone occurred once. CDR3 protein: CASTLRWTGGAGEQYF. DNA for the CDR3: TGTGCCAGCACACTTAGATGGACAGGGGGCGCGGGTGAGCAGTACTTC. The V and J genes are TRBV7-2 and TRBJ2-7; 11 bases line up with TRBD1. The trim removed 7 bases at V and 7 bases at J, leaving 15 bases unmatched. This CDR3 has 16 amino acids. Germline loops: CDR1 SGHTA, CDR2 FQGNSA.

The chain is built from TRBV28 and TRBJ1-4; a possible D gene is TRBD1 (5 bases). Germline V gene sequence: CDR1 MDHEN, CDR2 SYDVKM. The CDR3 totals 16 residues. Between the trimmed V and J ends, which lost 4 bases and 0 bases, there was a span of 12 bases. CDR3 DNA sequence: TGTGCCAGCAGTTCATCCATCAGGGCAACTAATGAAAAACTGTTTTTT. Its translation is CASSSSIRATNEKLFF.

The rearrangement links TRBV9 to TRBJ2-3; D perhaps matches TRBD2 (6 bases). This CDR3 has 15 residues. Germline values: CDR1 SGDLS, CDR2 YYNGEE. V shed 0 bases and J shed 1 base, with 9 bases lying between them. CDR3 DNA: TGTGCCAGCAGCGTAGGGGGGGATGGCACAGATACGCAGTATTTT. It yields the protein CASSVGGDGTDTQYF.

V usage is TRBV5-8 and J usage is TRBJ1-1, with D unclear. CDR1 is SGHTS, CDR2 YDEGEE, per germline. The germline V and J ends were trimmed by 1 base and 7 bases, with 14 bases remaining between them. The CDR3 is made up of 14 amino acids. CDR3 sequence (DNA): TGTGCCAGCAGCTTGTACGGGCCCCGTTATGAAGCTTTCTTT. It is translated as CASSLYGPRYEAFF.

For the CDR3, the DNA is TGCAGCGTTGAAATAGCGGGAGTATACAATGAGCAGTTCTTC. Encoded protein: CSVEIAGVYNEQFF. The genes are TRBV29-1 and TRBJ2-1; 9 nucleotides align to TRBD2. This CDR3 comprises 14 residues. After removal of 2 bases from V and 4 bases from J, the junction contained 3 bases not matched to a gene. Germline V gene sequence: CDR1 SQVTM, CDR2 ANQGSEA.

This clone was seen just once. The chain is built from TRBV19 and TRBJ2-2; 10 bases align to TRBD2. This CDR3 is 16 amino acids long. Germline assignment: CDR1 LNHDA and CDR2 SQIVND (reference sequence). The V and J ends lost 5 bases and 3 bases, in that order; junction bases with no gene match: 6. Here the CDR3 reads CASSPGLAEYTGELFF. In DNA form, the CDR3 reads TGTGCCAGTAGTCCCGGACTAGCGGAGTACACCGGGGAGCTGTTTTTT.

V usage is TRBV7-9 and J usage is TRBJ2-3, with 7 bases that match TRBD2. The CDR3 totals 15 residues. Trimming removed 5 bases from V and 2 bases from J; junction bases left unmatched: 7. Germline V lookup: CDR1 SEHNR, CDR2 FQNEAQ (reference sequence). The CDR3 here is CASSKEAGTTDTQYF. CDR3 in DNA: TGTGCCAGCAGCAAGGAAGCGGGGACCACAGATACGCAGTATTTT.

The rearrangement links TRBV6-1 to TRBJ2-7, with 7 bases identical to TRBD1. Germline V gives CDR1 MNHNS, CDR2 SASEGT. The V gene end was trimmed by 4 bases and the J gene end by 2 bases; junction bases not matched to a gene: 11. This CDR3 has 16 amino acids. The CDR3: CASSGLGQTNPYEQYF. DNA for the CDR3: TGTGCCAGCAGTGGGTTGGGACAGACCAATCCCTACGAGCAGTACTTC.

J is TRBJ2-3 and V is TRBV6-5, with D tentatively TRBD2 (5 bases). The length of the CDR3 is 14 residues. The V end lost 7 bases, the J end lost 3 bases, and 14 bases lay between the germline ends. Germline assignment: CDR1 MNHEY and CDR2 SVGAGI. The CDR3 coding sequence is TGTGCCAGCACGAACGCAGAGGGTACAGATACGCAGTATTTT. Translated: CASTNAEGTDTQYF.

The chain links TRBV5-1 to TRBJ2-7; D uncertain. Germline V lookup: CDR1 SGHRS, CDR2 YFSETQ. Trimming took off 2 bases at V and 1 base at J, with 7 bases between the two ends. This CDR3 contains 13 residues. The CDR3, as DNA: TGCGCCAGCAGCTTAGAGATATCCTACGAGCAGTACTTC. Its translation: CASSLEISYEQYF.

V is TRBV15 and J is TRBJ1-1; D is possibly TRBD1 (5 bases). Germline CDR1 and CDR2: LNHNV and YYDKDF (reference sequence). V dropped 4 bases and J dropped 0 bases, with 15 bases sitting between them. There are 16 residues in the CDR3. CDR3 in DNA: TGTGCCACCAGCAAAGATGGGGCGGGGGTGAACACTGAAGCTTTCTTT. Translated, it gives CATSKDGAGVNTEAFF.

The rearrangement uses TRBV27 and TRBJ1-1, with D possibly being TRBD1 (5 bases). Deletions cut 5 bases from V and 1 base from J, with 17 bases between. The CDR3 contains 16 residues. The germline V gene has CDR1 MNHEY and CDR2 SMNVEV (reference sequence). In DNA, the CDR3 is TGTGCCAGCAGTAAGGGACCGCCGACTAAGAACACTGAAGCTTTCTTT. It encodes CASSKGPPTKNTEAFF.

This clone was seen only a few times. The gene calls are TRBV20-1 and TRBJ1-1; no clear D. The CDR3 has 11 residues. Trimming took off 6 bases at V and 9 bases at J, with 14 bases between the two ends. Germline CDR1 and CDR2: DFQATT and SNEGSKA (reference sequence). CDR3 loop: CSAIKQNQAFF. The CDR3 DNA follows: TGCAGTGCAATCAAACAGAATCAAGCTTTCTTT.

The J gene is TRBJ1-2, the V gene TRBV2; 11 nucleotides align to TRBD1. Trimming cost V 5 bases and J 4 bases; bases outside gene matches: 6. Germline loops: CDR1 SNHLY, CDR2 FYNNEI. The CDR3 contains 15 residues. CDR3 region: CASSQGQGEGYGYTF. In DNA form, the CDR3 reads TGTGCCAGCAGTCAGGGACAGGGGGAGGGCTATGGCTACACCTTC.

The chain combines TRBV7-8 with TRBJ2-1; TRBD2 aligns across 8 bases. V was clipped by 4 bases and J by 2 bases; unmatched bases: 7. Germline-derived CDR1 and CDR2 are SGHVS and FQNEAQ. This CDR3 is built from 16 residues. CDR3 in amino acids: CASSWGTSGTYNEQFF. The DNA of the CDR3 is TGTGCCAGCAGCTGGGGGACTAGTGGCACCTACAATGAGCAGTTCTTC. Drawing the rest from reference TRBV7-8 and TRBJ2-1, the complete variable domain is GAGVSQSPRYKVAKRGQDVALRCDPISGHVSLFWYQQALGQGPEFLTYFQNEAQLDKSGLPSDRFFAERPEGSVSTLKIQRTQQEDSAVYLCASSWGTSGTYNEQFFGPGTRLTVL.

V usage is TRBV7-9 and J usage is TRBJ1-4; D is perhaps TRBD1 (6 bases). Trimming took off 6 bases at V and 3 bases at J, with 17 bases between the two ends. The CDR3 is made up of 16 amino acids. The germline V gene encodes CDR1 SEHNR and CDR2 FQNEAQ (reference sequence). The CDR3 DNA reads as TGTGCCAGCAGTCAGAGAGGGGGAGGGGCTAATGAAAAACTGTTTTTT. This gives the protein CASSQRGGGANEKLFF.

This clone was detected a few times. The chain joins TRBV29-1 to TRBJ2-7; TRBD2 aligns across 8 bases. J gave up 4 bases and V 7 bases, and 9 bases lay outside the gene matches. The germline V gene has CDR1 SQVTM and CDR2 ANQGSEA. The CDR3 totals 13 residues. This CDR3 is CSASAGLGYEQYF. The CDR3 DNA reads as TGCAGCGCCTCCGCGGGACTAGGGTACGAGCAGTACTTC.

The rearrangement joins TRBV5-4 to TRBJ2-4, with 7 nucleotides matching TRBD1. The CDR3 is made up of 15 amino acids. The germline gives CDR1 SGHNT, CDR2 YYREEE (reference sequence). J lost 1 base, V lost 4 bases, and 5 bases had no gene match. The CDR3 nucleotides read TGTGCCAGCAGCCCGGACAGGCTTGCCAAAAACATTCAGTACTTC. This encodes CASSPDRLAKNIQYF.